The T cell receptor beta chain described here comes from a study of CD8 T cells in Susac syndrome. CD8+ and CD4+ blood T cells underwent TCR beta sequencing. CD8+ and CD4+ T cells were negatively isolated; TEMRA cells were FACS-enriched. Random hexamers primed reverse transcription of about 0.5 to 1 ug RNA. Across 54 Vbeta and 13 Jbeta, immunoSEQ multiplex PCR amplified TCR beta CDR3. One entry per CDR3 protein results from TCRdb running MiXCR on the immunoSEQ multiplex PCR reads. In the table there are about 130,000 distinct CDR3 sequences, roughly 94% of which are singletons. Material for sequencing was CD4+ T cells from PBMCs. The TCR was taken from a human donor with multiple sclerosis.

The CDR3 coding sequence is TGCGCCAGCAGCCAAGAAATTTGGAAAGCAACCTATGGCTACACCTTC. Its translation is CASSQEIWKATYGYTF. The genes are TRBV4-3 and TRBJ1-2; no reliable D call. CDR3 length: 16 residues. The V end was cut by 0 bases, the J end by 4 bases, with 15 bases between. Looked up from germline, CDR1 is LGHNA and CDR2 is YSLEER.